This T cell receptor beta chain is drawn from a study of blood T cell repertoires in COVID-19. Overall study: Acute and convalescent COVID-19 samples came from the United States, Italy and Spain. T cells, B-cell-depleted T cells, or PBMCs supplied cDNA or gDNA.

Libraries were prepared by immunoSEQ multiplex PCR; TCRdb keeps only in-frame clonotypes and omits some of them. The sample carries under 40,000 clones, 84% recorded once. The V end was cut by 2 bases, the J end by 4 bases, with 14 bases between. Germline loops: CDR1 GTSNPN, CDR2 SVGIG (reference sequence). There are 15 residues in the CDR3. The sequencing input was peripheral blood. The rearrangement uses TRBV30 and TRBJ1-4; tentatively, D is TRBD1 (5 bases). The source of this sequence is a man between 50 and 59 years old with active or convalescent COVID-19. This chain's CDR3 is CAWSPTRGGNEKLFF. For the CDR3, the DNA is TGTGCCTGGAGTCCTACAAGGGGAGGTAATGAAAAACTGTTTTTT.